Shown below are 29 T cell receptor beta chains from a single sample sequenced in a study of cytomegalovirus exposure and HLA in healthy donors. Primers: 60 Vbeta forward and 13 Jbeta reverse. TCRdb's table, derived via immunoSEQ multiplex PCR, lists solely in-frame clones and lacks some. The table includes some 140,000 clones, about 64% detected once. Material for sequencing was PBMCs. These receptors all come from a woman between 40 and 55 years old in good health and CMV-seronegative.

V gene TRBV5-6 combines with J gene TRBJ2-7, with TRBD1 matching 10 bases. There are 14 residues in the CDR3. The germline V gene encodes CDR1 SGHDT and CDR2 YYEEEE. V gave up 4 bases and J gave up 3 bases; unmatched junction bases: 4. The CDR3 coding sequence is TGTGCCAGCAGCCCCGGGACAGGGGACTACGAGCAGTACTTC. Protein: CASSPGTGDYEQYF.

The genes are TRBV6-1 and TRBJ1-2; TRBD1 aligns across 7 bases. The CDR3 spans 14 residues. J gave up 4 bases and V 4 bases, and 6 bases lay outside the gene matches. Germline loops: CDR1 MNHNS, CDR2 SASEGT. For the CDR3, the DNA is TGTGCCAGCAGTGTCTCCGGGACAGCCTATGGCTACACCTTC. As protein: CASSVSGTAYGYTF.

The rearrangement links TRBV15 to TRBJ1-3; 8 bases align to TRBD1. The CDR3 consists of 15 residues. CDR1 LNHNV and CDR2 YYDKDF come from the germline V gene (reference sequence). Trimming at V came to 2 bases and at J to 7 bases, leaving 7 bases not matched to a gene. The CDR3 DNA reads TGTGCCACCAGCAGACGACAGGGGAGTACGAACACCATATATTTT. Residues: CATSRRQGSTNTIYF.

This chain uses TRBV6-7 with TRBJ2-7; a possible D gene is TRBD2 (5 bases). TRBV6-7 is filed as an ORF, its function uncertain. This CDR3 is built from 14 residues. The V end lost 0 bases, the J end lost 2 bases, and 8 bases lay between the germline ends. The CDR3 nucleotides read TGTGCCAGCAGTTACTCGAACGGGACCTACGAGCAGTACTTC. Protein: CASSYSNGTYEQYF.

The chain carries TRBV27 and TRBJ1-1; D possibly corresponds to TRBD1 (6 bases). With 0 bases removed from V and 0 bases from J, the gap between germline ends came to 8 bases. CDR3 size: 15 residues. Germline CDR1 reads MNHEY; CDR2 reads SMNVEV (reference sequence). In DNA, the CDR3 is TGTGCCAGCAGTTTATCGAAGGGGGTGAACACTGAAGCTTTCTTT. As protein: CASSLSKGVNTEAFF.

The chain couples TRBV29-1 to TRBJ2-7, with D perhaps TRBD1 (6 bases). CDR1 is SQVTM and CDR2 is ANQGSEA in the germline V gene. With 0 bases removed from V and 3 bases from J, the gap between germline ends came to 15 bases. The CDR3 runs to 15 residues. The CDR3 sequence is CSVEDPTGSDYEQYF. The CDR3 nucleotides read TGCAGCGTTGAAGATCCCACAGGGAGTGACTACGAGCAGTACTTC.

V gene TRBV7-9 combines with J gene TRBJ2-3; TRBD2 aligns across 13 bases. J was trimmed by 2 bases and V by 4 bases; bases with no gene match: 9. Germline V lookup: CDR1 SEHNR, CDR2 FQNEAQ (reference sequence). The CDR3 contains 18 residues. The CDR3 DNA sequence: TGTGCCAGCAGCTCCCACTTGGGACTAGCGGGGACCACAGATACGCAGTATTTT. This gives the protein CASSSHLGLAGTTDTQYF.

The chain recombines TRBV29-1 with TRBJ1-4; TRBD1 agrees at 7 bases. With 4 bases clipped from V and 3 bases from J, the junction kept 8 bases outside the gene matches. The CDR3 has 15 residues. Germline CDR1 SQVTM, CDR2 ANQGSEA. CDR3: CSVGFGGTANEKLFF. CDR3 bases: TGCAGCGTTGGGTTTGGGGGGACAGCTAATGAAAAACTGTTTTTT.

V is TRBV4-1 and J is TRBJ1-1, with TRBD1 identical over 9 bases. Germline CDR1 and CDR2: MGHRA and YSYEKL. This CDR3 spans 15 amino acids. Trimming removed 4 bases from V and 3 bases from J; junction bases left unmatched: 6. The CDR3 DNA is TGCGCCAGCAGCCCACCTCGGACAGGGGACACTGAAGCTTTCTTT. This sequence encodes CASSPPRTGDTEAFF.

The chain couples TRBV12-5 to TRBJ2-5; maybe TRBD2 (6 bases). The CDR3 has 13 amino acids. CDR1 is LGHNT, CDR2 FRNRAP, per germline. V was trimmed by 6 bases and J by 4 bases, leaving 12 bases between them. The CDR3 DNA reads as TGTGCTAGTGGACCTAGGGGAGGAGAGACCCAGTACTTC. Translation gives CASGPRGGETQYF.

This clone appeared a single time. The CDR3: CASRVRGSQETQYF. The CDR3 nucleotides are TGCGCCAGCAGGGTTCGGGGATCGCAAGAGACCCAGTACTTC. The V gene is TRBV10-2, the J gene TRBJ2-5; a possible D gene is TRBD2 (5 bases). V dropped 6 bases and J dropped 2 bases, with 13 bases sitting between them. The germline gives CDR1 WSHSY, CDR2 SAAADI. The CDR3 runs to 14 residues.

The chain employs TRBV29-1 and TRBJ1-1; a weak D match, TRBD1 (5 bases). Germline CDR1 is SQVTM and CDR2 is ANQGSEA. V gave up 6 bases and J gave up 3 bases, with 26 bases separating them. This CDR3 is built from 17 residues. CDR3 residues: CSVGGFGTMRWDTEAFF. The CDR3 nucleotides are TGCAGCGTGGGAGGGTTTGGGACCATGAGGTGGGACACTGAAGCTTTCTTT.

The rearrangement links TRBV2 to TRBJ1-2, with D unclear. The CDR3 extends over 10 amino acids. Germline V lookup: CDR1 SNHLY, CDR2 FYNNEI. Deletions cut 4 bases from V and 8 bases from J, with 5 bases between. CDR3 sequence (DNA): TGTGCCAGCAGTGGAGGGGGCTACACCTTC. This gives the protein CASSGGGYTF.

This chain joins TRBV5-1 and TRBJ1-3, with TRBD1 identical over 8 bases. Germline V gives CDR1 SGHRS, CDR2 YFSETQ. With V trimmed by 2 bases and J by 1 base, 5 bases remained unmatched. The CDR3 contains 16 residues. CDR3: CASSFRGLESGNTIYF. The CDR3 bases are TGCGCCAGCAGCTTCAGGGGGCTAGAGTCTGGAAACACCATATATTTT.

The chain joins TRBV7-9 to TRBJ1-2, with TRBD1 matching over 7 bases. CDR1 is SEHNR, CDR2 FQNEAQ, per germline (reference sequence). Trimming took 3 bases from V and 6 from J; bases not matched to a gene: 4. The CDR3 runs 13 residues. This CDR3 reads CASSLRGQDGYTF. Here the CDR3 DNA reads TGTGCCAGCAGCTTGAGGGGGCAAGATGGCTACACCTTC.

The V call is TRBV15, the J call TRBJ1-2, with D possibly matching TRBD1 (6 bases). The CDR3 loop spans 15 amino acids. Per the germline V gene, CDR1 is LNHNV and CDR2 is YYDKDF (reference sequence). V was shortened by 0 bases and J by 8 bases, with 16 bases between the two germline ends. The CDR3 DNA reads TGTGCCACCAGCAGAGACAGGGGCTGGAATGAGGGCTACACCTTC. It translates to CATSRDRGWNEGYTF.

The rearrangement links TRBV27 to TRBJ1-2, with TRBD1 as a possible D gene (5 bases). The CDR3 length is 13 residues. With 6 bases removed from V and 8 bases from J, the gap between germline ends came to 16 bases. CDR1 MNHEY and CDR2 SMNVEV come from the germline V gene (reference sequence). CDR3 region: CASRSGLSRGYTF. The CDR3 DNA sequence: TGTGCCAGCAGATCGGGACTCTCACGGGGCTACACCTTC.

The sample holds a few counts of this clone. The V gene is TRBV7-3, the J gene TRBJ2-2; 9 bases fit TRBD1. Germline V gene lookup returns CDR1 SGHTA and CDR2 FQGTGA. This CDR3 region has 15 residues. V lost 2 bases to trimming and J lost 5 bases; unmatched junction nucleotides: 3. DNA for the CDR3: TGTGCCAGCAGCTTATCGACAGGGGGGACCGGGGAGCTGTTTTTT. It codes for CASSLSTGGTGELFF.

V is TRBV7-6 and J is TRBJ1-5; no definite D call. This CDR3 has 15 residues. The germline V gene encodes CDR1 SGHVS and CDR2 FNYEAQ. Trimming removed 5 bases at V and 2 bases at J, with 13 bases between. The CDR3 region has the DNA TGTGCCAGCAGCGTAGGTGGGAGTGGCAATCAGCCCCAGCATTTT. Translated, it gives CASSVGGSGNQPQHF.

In its sample, this clone was seen a few times. The CDR3 reads CAWSVPGTVTDTQYF. DNA of the CDR3: TGTGCCTGGAGTGTACCCGGGACAGTCACAGATACGCAGTATTTT. This chain uses TRBV30 with TRBJ2-3, with 7 bases matching TRBD1. The CDR3 has 15 amino acids. The V and J ends lost 0 bases and 2 bases, in that order; junction bases with no gene match: 5. Germline lookup yields CDR1 GTSNPN and CDR2 SVGIG (reference sequence).

This clone turned up a few times. V usage is TRBV4-3 and J usage is TRBJ1-5; D ambiguous. Germline assignment: CDR1 LGHNA and CDR2 YSLEER. The CDR3 length is 14 residues. With 0 bases removed from V and 1 base from J, the gap between germline ends came to 4 bases. DNA of the CDR3: TGCGCCAGCAGCCAAGACAGGAGCAATCAGCCCCAGCATTTT. Its protein is CASSQDRSNQPQHF.

V usage is TRBV9 and J usage is TRBJ1-1, with D unclear. The CDR3 is 14 residues long. Between the trimmed V and J ends, which lost 0 bases and 3 bases, there was a span of 9 bases. Per the germline V gene, CDR1 is SGDLS and CDR2 is YYNGEE. In DNA form, the CDR3 reads TGTGCCAGCAGCGTAGAGGTGGGCGACACTGAAGCTTTCTTT. Amino acid sequence: CASSVEVGDTEAFF.

In its sample, this clone was seen many times. The chain employs TRBV21-1 and TRBJ2-7; TRBD1 is the table's D call and was not checked against the DNA. TRBV21-1 constitutes a pseudogene. This CDR3 has 13 residues. The CDR3 coding sequence is TGTGCCAGCAGCAAGGGACACTCCTACGAGCAGTACTTC. Translating gives CASSKGHSYEQYF.

The chain couples TRBV7-2 to TRBJ1-2, with TRBD1 identical over 9 bases. The trim removed 2 bases at V and 8 bases at J, leaving 18 bases unmatched. Germline lookup yields CDR1 SGHTA and CDR2 FQGNSA. CDR3 length equals 18 residues. DNA of the CDR3: TGTGCCAGCAGCTTATTAGGGATCGGGACAGGGTCTCACATCGGCTACACCTTC. Protein sequence: CASSLLGIGTGSHIGYTF.

This clone was picked up a small number of times. The J gene is TRBJ2-2, the V gene TRBV5-4; weak D call: TRBD1 (5 bases). The CDR3 covers 14 residues. Germline assignment: CDR1 SGHNT and CDR2 YYREEE (reference sequence). The ends were cut back, 6 bases at V and 2 bases at J, with 11 bases in the middle. The CDR3 loop reads CASTGIENTGELFF. The CDR3, as DNA: TGTGCCAGCACAGGGATCGAAAACACCGGGGAGCTGTTTTTT.

This clone occurred a few times. The chain recombines TRBV25-1 with TRBJ1-5; D remains ambiguous. This CDR3 region has 15 residues. Between the trimmed V and J ends, which lost 1 base and 2 bases, there was a span of 9 bases. Germline V gene sequence: CDR1 MGHDK, CDR2 SYGVNS. In nucleotides, the CDR3 is TGTGCCAGCAGTGAATCAGGTCCTGGCAATCAGCCCCAGCATTTT. It translates to CASSESGPGNQPQHF.

The chain joins TRBV19 to TRBJ2-5; D is ambiguous. The J call is in doubt because the DNA end fits TRBJ2-7 better. The germline CDR1 and CDR2 sequences are LNHDA and SQIVND (reference sequence). The length of the CDR3 is 13 residues. The CDR3 sequence is CASSVSVIHEQYF. CDR3 DNA sequence: TGTGCCAGTAGTGTCTCCGTAATCCACGAGCAGTACTTC.

The chain is built from TRBV19 and TRBJ1-5, with TRBD1 matching 7 bases. Germline lookup yields CDR1 LNHDA and CDR2 SQIVND (reference sequence). Losses at the gene ends were 3 bases for V and 7 bases for J; bases not matched to a gene: 6. The CDR3 extends over 14 amino acids. The CDR3 nucleotides read TGTGCCAGTAGTATGAACAGGGGATGGCAGCCCCAGCATTTT. Protein: CASSMNRGWQPQHF.

This sequence joins TRBV29-1 and TRBJ1-1; D unclear. Trimming pared 4 bases from V and 0 bases from J, leaving 3 bases between. Germline CDR1 SQVTM, CDR2 ANQGSEA. This CDR3 has 11 residues. The CDR3 nucleotides are TGCAGCGTTGCCGTGAACACTGAAGCTTTCTTT. It specifies CSVAVNTEAFF.